This passage covers 8 T cell receptor beta chains from one sample sequenced in a study of blood T cell repertoires in COVID-19. Profiled with immunoSEQ multiplex PCR; TCRdb holds only in-frame clones, not every one. This sample has about 180,000 clones, with roughly 87% found just once. The sample comprised PBMCs or T cells enriched from blood (not recorded which). The receptor source for this set is a human donor with acute COVID-19. The donor label of this sample is uncertain.

Only one count was recorded for this clone. The CDR3 DNA is TGTGCCAGCACCTTGACAGCGGGTAATGAAAAACTGTTTTTT. Amino acid sequence: CASTLTAGNEKLFF. The chain links TRBV2 to TRBJ1-4; D is perhaps TRBD1 (5 bases). The CDR3 extends over 14 amino acids. V was shortened by 7 bases and J by 4 bases, with 13 bases between the two germline ends. Germline CDR1 SNHLY, CDR2 FYNNEI.

The J gene is TRBJ1-3, the V gene TRBV7-9, with a weak D call TRBD1 (5 bases). Trimming cost V 5 bases and J 5 bases, with 19 bases left between them. The CDR3 consists of 16 residues. Germline lookup yields CDR1 SEHNR and CDR2 FQNEAQ (reference sequence). In DNA form, the CDR3 reads TGTGCCAGCAGCACAGGAGGGTTGGGGAAGAGAAACACCATATATTTT. Its translation is CASSTGGLGKRNTIYF.

V gene TRBV19 combines with J gene TRBJ1-3; D is uncertain. Trimming shortened V by 0 bases and J by 4 bases, and 7 bases separated the two germline ends. Germline-derived CDR1 and CDR2 are LNHDA and SQIVND (reference sequence). The CDR3 covers 14 residues. CDR3 sequence reads: CASSIEEGGNTIYF. As DNA, the CDR3 is TGTGCCAGTAGTATAGAGGAGGGAGGAAACACCATATATTTT. Full variable domain (outside the CDR3, taken from reference TRBV19 and TRBJ1-3): DGGITQSPKYLFRKEGQNVTLSCEQNLNHDAMYWYRQDPGQGLRLIYYSQIVNDFQKGDIAEGYSVSREKKESFPLTVTSAQKNPTAFYLCASSIEEGGNTIYFGEGSWLTVV.

The rearrangement uses TRBV21-1 and TRBJ2-7; the table's D gene call, TRBD2, was not cross checked with the DNA. TRBV21-1 is labeled a pseudogene. CDR3 length: 17 amino acids. This CDR3 reads CASSKGGFASGFHEQYF. For the CDR3, the DNA is TGTGCCAGCAGCAAGGGCGGGTTCGCTAGCGGCTTCCACGAGCAGTACTTC.

The V call is TRBV7-9, the J call TRBJ1-5, with TRBD1 as a possible D gene (5 bases). Per germline, CDR1 SEHNR and CDR2 FQNEAQ (reference sequence). The CDR3 covers 13 residues. Trimming took 5 bases from V and 7 from J, leaving 12 bases between them. The CDR3 loop reads CASSPPGGQPQHF. CDR3 DNA: TGTGCCAGCAGCCCTCCGGGGGGACAGCCCCAGCATTTT. The variable domain in full, with the rest retrieved from reference TRBV7-9 and TRBJ1-5, is DTGVSQNPRHKITKRGQNVTFRCDPISEHNRLYWYRQTLGQGPEFLTYFQNEAQLEKSRLLSDRFSAERPKGSFSTLEIQRTEQGDSAMYLCASSPPGGQPQHFGDGTRLSIL.

This chain links TRBV18 with TRBJ1-2; no firm D call. V lost 6 bases to trimming and J lost 4 bases, with 12 bases between them. From germline, CDR1 is KGHSH and CDR2 LQKENI. This CDR3 has 13 amino acids. CDR3 amino acids: CASSPKESYGYTF. The CDR3 region has the DNA TGTGCCAGCTCCCCTAAAGAGAGCTATGGCTACACCTTC.

The V call is TRBV11-2, the J call TRBJ2-7, with 8 bases matching TRBD1. This CDR3 region has 15 residues. V was pared by 1 base and J by 5 bases, with 7 bases of the junction left unmatched. Looked up from germline, CDR1 is SGHAT and CDR2 is FQNNGV. The CDR3 region has the DNA TGTGCCAGCAGCTTAGCCTACAGGGGGTCGGACGAGCAGTACTTC. It is translated as CASSLAYRGSDEQYF.

CDR3 nucleotides: TGTGCCAGTAAAGCCCGCGAGGAGGGGAATGAGCAGTTCTTC. Protein: CASKAREEGNEQFF. The rearrangement joins TRBV19 to TRBJ2-1; D possibly corresponds to TRBD2 (6 bases). V was cut by 7 bases and J by 7 bases, with 17 bases left in between. Germline V CDR1 and CDR2: LNHDA, SQIVND (reference sequence). This CDR3 region has 14 residues.